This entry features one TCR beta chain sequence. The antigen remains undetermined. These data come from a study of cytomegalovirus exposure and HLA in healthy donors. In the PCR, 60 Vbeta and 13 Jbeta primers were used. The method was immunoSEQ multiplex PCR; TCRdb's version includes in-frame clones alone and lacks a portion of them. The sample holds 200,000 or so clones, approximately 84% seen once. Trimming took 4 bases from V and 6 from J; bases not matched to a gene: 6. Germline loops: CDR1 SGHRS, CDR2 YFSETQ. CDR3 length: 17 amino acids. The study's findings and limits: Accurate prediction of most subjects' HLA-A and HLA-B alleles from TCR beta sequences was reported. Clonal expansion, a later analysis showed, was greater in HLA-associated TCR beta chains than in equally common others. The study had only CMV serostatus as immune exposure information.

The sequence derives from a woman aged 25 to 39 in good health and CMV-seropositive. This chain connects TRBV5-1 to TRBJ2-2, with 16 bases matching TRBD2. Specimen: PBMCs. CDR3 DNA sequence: TGCGCCAGCAGCCCGGGACTAGCGGGAGGGCCTGCCGGGGAGCTGTTTTTT. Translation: CASSPGLAGGPAGELFF. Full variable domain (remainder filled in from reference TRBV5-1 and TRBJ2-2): KAGVTQTPRYLIKTRGQQVTLSCSPISGHRSVSWYQQTPGQGLQFLFEYFSETQRNKGNFPGRFSGRQFSNSRSEMNVSTLELGDSALYLCASSPGLAGGPAGELFFGEGSRLTVL.